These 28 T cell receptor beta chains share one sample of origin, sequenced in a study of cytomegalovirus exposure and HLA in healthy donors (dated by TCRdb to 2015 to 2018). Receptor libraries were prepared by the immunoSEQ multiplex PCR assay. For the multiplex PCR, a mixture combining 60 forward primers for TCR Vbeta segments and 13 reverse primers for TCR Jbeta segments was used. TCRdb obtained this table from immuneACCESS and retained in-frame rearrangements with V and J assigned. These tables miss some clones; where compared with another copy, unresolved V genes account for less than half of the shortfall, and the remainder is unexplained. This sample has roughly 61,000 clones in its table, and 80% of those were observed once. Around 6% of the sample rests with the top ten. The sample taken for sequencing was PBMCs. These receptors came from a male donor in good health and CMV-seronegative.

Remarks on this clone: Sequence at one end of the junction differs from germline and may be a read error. The DNA for the CDR3 is TGTGCCAGCAGTAAAGCGACAGGGGGCTACTATGGCTACACCTTC. It is translated as CASSKATGGYYGYTF. The rearrangement links TRBV6-1 to TRBJ1-2, with TRBD1 identical over 10 bases. The CDR3 runs to 15 residues. Germline V CDR1 and CDR2: MNHNS, SASEGT.

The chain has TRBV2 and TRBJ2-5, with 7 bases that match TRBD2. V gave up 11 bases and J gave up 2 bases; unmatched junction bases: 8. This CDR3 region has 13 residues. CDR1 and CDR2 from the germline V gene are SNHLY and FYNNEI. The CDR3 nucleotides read TGTGCCGGAATGAGGACTAGGCAAGAGACCCAGTACTTC. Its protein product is CAGMRTRQETQYF.

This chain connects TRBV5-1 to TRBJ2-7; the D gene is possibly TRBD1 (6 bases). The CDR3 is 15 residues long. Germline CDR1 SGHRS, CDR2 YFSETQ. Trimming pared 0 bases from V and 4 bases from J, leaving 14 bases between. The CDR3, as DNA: TGCGCCAGCAGCTTGGGTCAGGGGATGAGATACGAGCAGTACTTC. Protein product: CASSLGQGMRYEQYF.

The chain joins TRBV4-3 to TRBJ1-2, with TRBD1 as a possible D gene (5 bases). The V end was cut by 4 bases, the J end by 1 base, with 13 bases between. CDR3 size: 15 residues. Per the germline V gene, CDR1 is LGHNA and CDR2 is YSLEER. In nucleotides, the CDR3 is TGCGCCAGCAGCCCCCGGGGGGAGGTTAACTATGGCTACACCTTC. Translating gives CASSPRGEVNYGYTF.

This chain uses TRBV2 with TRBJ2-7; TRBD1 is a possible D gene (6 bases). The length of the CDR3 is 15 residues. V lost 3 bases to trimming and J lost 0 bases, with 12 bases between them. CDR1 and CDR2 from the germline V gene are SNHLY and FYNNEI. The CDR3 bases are TGTGCCAGCAGTGACCAAGGACAGAGCTCCTACGAGCAGTACTTC. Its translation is CASSDQGQSSYEQYF. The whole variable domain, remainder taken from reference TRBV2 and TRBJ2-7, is EPEVTQTPSHQVTQMGQEVILRCVPISNHLYFYWYRQILGQKVEFLVSFYNNEISEKSEIFDDQFSVERPDGSNFTLKIRSTKLEDSAMYFCASSDQGQSSYEQYFGPGTRLTVT.

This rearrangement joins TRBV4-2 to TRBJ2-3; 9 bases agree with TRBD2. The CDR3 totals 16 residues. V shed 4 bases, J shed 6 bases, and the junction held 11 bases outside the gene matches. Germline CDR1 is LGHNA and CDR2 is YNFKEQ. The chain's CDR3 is CASSLKAGGGEDTQYF. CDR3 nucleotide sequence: TGTGCCAGCAGCCTCAAAGCGGGGGGCGGGGAGGATACGCAGTATTTT.

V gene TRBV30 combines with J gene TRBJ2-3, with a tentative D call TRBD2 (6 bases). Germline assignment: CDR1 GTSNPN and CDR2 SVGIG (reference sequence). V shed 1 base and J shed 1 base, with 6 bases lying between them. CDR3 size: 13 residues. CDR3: CAWSGGGTDTQYF. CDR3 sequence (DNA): TGTGCCTGGAGTGGGGGGGGCACAGATACGCAGTATTTT.

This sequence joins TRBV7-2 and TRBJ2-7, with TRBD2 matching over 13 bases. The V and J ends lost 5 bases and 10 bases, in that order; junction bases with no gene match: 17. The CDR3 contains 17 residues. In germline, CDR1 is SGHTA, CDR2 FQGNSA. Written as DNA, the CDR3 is TGTGCCAGCAGCCCGTATGGACTAGCGGGGGCTACAAGGGAACAGTACTTC. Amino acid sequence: CASSPYGLAGATREQYF.

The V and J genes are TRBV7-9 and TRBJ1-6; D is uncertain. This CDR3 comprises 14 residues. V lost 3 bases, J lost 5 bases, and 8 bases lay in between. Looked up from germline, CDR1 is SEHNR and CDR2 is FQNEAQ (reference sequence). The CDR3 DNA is TGTGCCAGCAGCTTCCCGGCGGATAATTCACCCCTCCACTTT. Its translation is CASSFPADNSPLHF.

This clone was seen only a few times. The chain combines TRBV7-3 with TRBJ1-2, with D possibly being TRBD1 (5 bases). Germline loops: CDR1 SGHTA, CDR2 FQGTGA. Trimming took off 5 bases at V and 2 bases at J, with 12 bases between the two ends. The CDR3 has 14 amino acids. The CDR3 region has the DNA TGTGCCAGCAGCGAAGGGGAGGGGAACTATGGCTACACCTTC. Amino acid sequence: CASSEGEGNYGYTF.

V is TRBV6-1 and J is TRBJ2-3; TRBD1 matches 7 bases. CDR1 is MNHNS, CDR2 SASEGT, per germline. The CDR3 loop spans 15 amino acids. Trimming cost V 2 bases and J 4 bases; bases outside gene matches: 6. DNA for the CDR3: TGTGCCAGCAGTGAATCCCCACAGGGGTCAGATACGCAGTATTTT. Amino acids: CASSESPQGSDTQYF.

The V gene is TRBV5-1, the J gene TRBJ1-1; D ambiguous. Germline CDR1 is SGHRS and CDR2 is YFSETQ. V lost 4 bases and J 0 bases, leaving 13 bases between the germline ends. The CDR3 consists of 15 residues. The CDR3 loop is CASSPRVQLNTEAFF. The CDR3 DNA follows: TGCGCCAGCAGCCCGCGGGTACAGTTGAACACTGAAGCTTTCTTT.

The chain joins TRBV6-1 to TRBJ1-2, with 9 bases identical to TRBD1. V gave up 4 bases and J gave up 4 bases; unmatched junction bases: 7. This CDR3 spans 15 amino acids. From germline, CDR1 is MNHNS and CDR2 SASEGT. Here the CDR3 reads CASSASDRGFYGYTF. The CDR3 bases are TGTGCCAGCAGTGCATCCGACAGGGGGTTCTATGGCTACACCTTC.

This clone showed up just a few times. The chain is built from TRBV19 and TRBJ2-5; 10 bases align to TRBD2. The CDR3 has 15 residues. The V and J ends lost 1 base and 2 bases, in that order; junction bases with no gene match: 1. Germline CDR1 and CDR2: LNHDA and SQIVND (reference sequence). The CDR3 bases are TGTGCCAGTAGTATAGTACTAGCGGGGCAAGAGACCCAGTACTTC. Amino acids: CASSIVLAGQETQYF.

CDR3 DNA sequence: TGTGCCAGCACCCTGGACACAACCTACGAGCAGTACTTC. Its translation is CASTLDTTYEQYF. The rearrangement links TRBV7-9 to TRBJ2-7; D is possibly TRBD1 (5 bases). This CDR3 comprises 13 residues. V was shortened by 7 bases and J by 2 bases, with 12 bases between the two germline ends. CDR1 SEHNR and CDR2 FQNEAQ come from the germline V gene (reference sequence).

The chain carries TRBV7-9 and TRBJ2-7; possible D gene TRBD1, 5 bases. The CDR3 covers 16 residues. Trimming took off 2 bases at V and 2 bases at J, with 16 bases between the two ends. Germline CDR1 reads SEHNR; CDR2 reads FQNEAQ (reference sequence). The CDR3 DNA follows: TGTGCCAGCAGCTTAAGGGGCCTGGGTACCACCTACGAGCAGTACTTC. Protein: CASSLRGLGTTYEQYF.

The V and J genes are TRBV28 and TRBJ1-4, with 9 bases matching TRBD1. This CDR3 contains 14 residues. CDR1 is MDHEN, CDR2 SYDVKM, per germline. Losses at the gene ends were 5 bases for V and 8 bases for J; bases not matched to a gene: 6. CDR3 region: CASSPRDRDEKLFF. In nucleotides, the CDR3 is TGTGCCAGCAGTCCACGGGACAGGGACGAAAAACTGTTTTTT.

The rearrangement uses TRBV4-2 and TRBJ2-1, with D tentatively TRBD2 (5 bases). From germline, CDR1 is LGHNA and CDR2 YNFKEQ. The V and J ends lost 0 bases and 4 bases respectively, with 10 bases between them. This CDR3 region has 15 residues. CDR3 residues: CASSQEGGQYNEQFF. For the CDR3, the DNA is TGTGCCAGCAGCCAAGAAGGCGGGCAGTACAATGAGCAGTTCTTC.

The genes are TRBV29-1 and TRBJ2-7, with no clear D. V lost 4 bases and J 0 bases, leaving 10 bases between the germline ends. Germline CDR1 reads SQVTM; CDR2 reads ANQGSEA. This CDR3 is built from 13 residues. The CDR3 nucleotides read TGCAGCGTTGTCGACACTTCCTCCTACGAGCAGTACTTC. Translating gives CSVVDTSSYEQYF.

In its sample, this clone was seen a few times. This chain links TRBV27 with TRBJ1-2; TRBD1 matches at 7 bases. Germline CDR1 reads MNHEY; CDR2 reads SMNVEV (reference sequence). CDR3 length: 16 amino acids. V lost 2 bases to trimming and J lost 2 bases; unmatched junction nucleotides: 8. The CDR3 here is CASSLGTKGANYGYTF. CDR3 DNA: TGTGCCAGCAGTTTAGGGACCAAGGGGGCCAACTATGGCTACACCTTC.

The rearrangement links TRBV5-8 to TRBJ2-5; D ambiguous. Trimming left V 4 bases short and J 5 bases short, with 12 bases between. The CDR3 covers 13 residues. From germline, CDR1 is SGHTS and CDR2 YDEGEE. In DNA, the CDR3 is TGTGCCAGCAGCGCGGCGTGGCGGGAGACCCAGTACTTC. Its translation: CASSAAWRETQYF. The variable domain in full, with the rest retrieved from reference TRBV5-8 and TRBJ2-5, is EAGVTQSPTHLIKTRGQQATLRCSPISGHTSVYWYQQALGLGLQFLLWYDEGEERNRGNFPPRFSGRQFPNYSSELNVNALELEDSALYLCASSAAWRETQYFGPGTRLLVL.

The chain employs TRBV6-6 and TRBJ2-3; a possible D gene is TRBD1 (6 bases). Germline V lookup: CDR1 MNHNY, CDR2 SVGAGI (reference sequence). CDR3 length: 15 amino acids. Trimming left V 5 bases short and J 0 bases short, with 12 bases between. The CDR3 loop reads CASSPQGYSTDTQYF. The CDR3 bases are TGTGCCAGCAGTCCCCAGGGGTACAGCACAGATACGCAGTATTTT.

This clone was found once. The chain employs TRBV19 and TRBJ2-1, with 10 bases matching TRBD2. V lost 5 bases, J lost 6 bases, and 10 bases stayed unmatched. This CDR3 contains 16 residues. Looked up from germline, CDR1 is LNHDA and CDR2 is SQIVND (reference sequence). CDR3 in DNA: TGTGCCAGTAGTTCTGCCGGGACTAGCGTTGGCAATGAGCAGTTCTTC. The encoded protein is CASSSAGTSVGNEQFF.

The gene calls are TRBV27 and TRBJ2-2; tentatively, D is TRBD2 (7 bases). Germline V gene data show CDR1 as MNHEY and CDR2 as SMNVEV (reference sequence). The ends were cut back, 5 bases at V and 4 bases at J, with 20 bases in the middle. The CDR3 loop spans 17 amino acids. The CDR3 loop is CASSTQGGGAITGELFF. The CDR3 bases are TGTGCCAGCAGTACCCAGGGCGGGGGCGCGATCACCGGGGAGCTGTTTTTT.

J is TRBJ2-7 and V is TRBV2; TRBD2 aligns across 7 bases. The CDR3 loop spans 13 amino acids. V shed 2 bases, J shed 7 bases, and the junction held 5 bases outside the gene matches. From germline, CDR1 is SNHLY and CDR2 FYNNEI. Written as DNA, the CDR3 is TGTGCCAGCAGTGAAACATGGGGGGGAGAGCAGTACTTC. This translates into CASSETWGGEQYF.

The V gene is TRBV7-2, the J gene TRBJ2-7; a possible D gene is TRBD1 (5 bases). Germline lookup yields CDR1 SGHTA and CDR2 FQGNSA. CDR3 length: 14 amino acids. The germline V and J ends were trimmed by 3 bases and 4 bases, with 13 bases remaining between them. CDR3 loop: CASSLQGSFYEQYF. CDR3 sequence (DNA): TGTGCCAGCAGCTTGCAGGGTTCCTTTTACGAGCAGTACTTC.

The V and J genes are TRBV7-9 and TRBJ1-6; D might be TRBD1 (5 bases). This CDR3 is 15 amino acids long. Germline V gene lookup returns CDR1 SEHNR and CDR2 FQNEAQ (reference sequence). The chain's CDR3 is CSCGRQPIQDSPLHF. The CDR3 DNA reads TGTTCCTGCGGGAGACAGCCCATACAAGACTCACCCCTCCACTTT.

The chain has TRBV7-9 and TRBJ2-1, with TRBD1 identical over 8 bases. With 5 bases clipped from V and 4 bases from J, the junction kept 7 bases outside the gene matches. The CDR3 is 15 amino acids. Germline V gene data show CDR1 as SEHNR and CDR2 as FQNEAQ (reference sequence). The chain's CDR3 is CASSVDRGQYNEQFF. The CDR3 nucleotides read TGTGCCAGCAGCGTAGACAGGGGACAATACAATGAGCAGTTCTTC.